What follows are 20 T cell receptor beta chains derived from one specimen sequenced in a study of human T cells and chemical hapten exposure. Time point: patch test 1, 2 weeks after DPC sensitization. The treatment is: therapeutic diphenylcyclopropenone sensitization with weekly scalp DPC. TCRdb itself ran the RACE reads through MiXCR, one entry per CDR3 protein. Of some 380,000 distinct CDR3 sequences in the sample, around 5% are singletons; the top ten hold about 2.2%. Source: whole blood, taken in connection with sensitization to the hapten diphenylcyclopropenone (DPC). The receptors derive from a woman aged 50 to 60 with alopecia areata. Some clones in this sample may be carry-over from other donors' samples.

This clonotype has a count of ten or more. This chain links TRBV20-1 with TRBJ2-7, with TRBD2 matching over 10 bases. Germline V gene lookup returns CDR1 DFQATT and CDR2 SNEGSKA (reference sequence). V shed 0 bases and J 6 bases; nucleotides not matched to a gene: 8. The CDR3 has 15 amino acids. The CDR3 here is CSARELSGRAFEQYF. The CDR3 DNA reads as TGCAGTGCTAGAGAGCTAAGCGGGAGGGCCTTCGAGCAGTACTTC.

This CDR3 is CASSQDGTDPFRNQPQHF. In nucleotides, the CDR3 is TGTGCCAGCAGCCAAGACGGGACGGACCCTTTTCGTAATCAGCCCCAGCATTTT. The gene calls are TRBV3-1 and TRBJ1-5; D may be TRBD1 (5 bases). The CDR3 totals 18 residues. Germline V gene lookup returns CDR1 LGHDT and CDR2 YNNKEL (reference sequence). V was clipped by 0 bases and J by 4 bases, with 19 bases between them.

This clonotype was seen more than once but under ten times. The chain has TRBV29-1 and TRBJ1-2; tentative D call: TRBD1 (5 bases). The V gene's germline CDR1 is SQVTM and CDR2 ANQGSEA. V was cut by 0 bases and J by 8 bases, with 10 bases left in between. This CDR3 comprises 12 residues. The CDR3 reads CSVEEGTRGYTF. In DNA form, the CDR3 reads TGCAGCGTTGAAGAGGGGACTCGGGGCTACACCTTC.

With regard to this clonotype: One end of the junction is discordant with germline, which a read error may explain. The rearrangement uses TRBV13 and TRBJ2-1; D may be TRBD1 (6 bases). CDR1 and CDR2 from the germline V gene are PRHDT and FYEKMQ (reference sequence). This CDR3 has 13 amino acids. CDR3 in DNA: TGTGCCAGCAGCCTAGGGGGACGCCCCGAGCAGTTCTTC. Residues: CASSLGGRPEQFF.

V usage is TRBV20-1 and J usage is TRBJ1-3, with TRBD1 matching 7 bases. The junction had 6 bases not matched to a gene; V was cut back by 6 bases and J by 4 bases. This CDR3 comprises 13 residues. From germline, CDR1 is DFQATT and CDR2 SNEGSKA (reference sequence). The CDR3 loop is CSASTGPGNTIYF. In DNA, the CDR3 is TGCAGTGCCTCGACAGGGCCGGGAAACACCATATATTTT.

This clonotype has at least ten counts. The V and J genes are TRBV11-1 and TRBJ2-7; 8 bases agree with TRBD1. Germline V gene sequence: CDR1 SGHAT, CDR2 FQDESV (reference sequence). This CDR3 is 16 amino acids long. The trim removed 3 bases at V and 2 bases at J, leaving 9 bases unmatched. The CDR3 sequence is CASSFGTGIRPYEQYF. In nucleotides, the CDR3 is TGTGCCAGCAGCTTTGGGACAGGTATCAGACCCTACGAGCAGTACTTC.

This clonotype has ten or more counts. The chain links TRBV4-1 to TRBJ1-1; possibly TRBD1 for D (6 bases). The CDR3 spans 16 residues. Germline V gene sequence: CDR1 MGHRA, CDR2 YSYEKL. Trimming removed 3 bases from V and 1 base from J, with 15 bases in between. The CDR3 region has the DNA TGCGCCAGCAGCCAGCTCCTCCAGGGGCAGAACACTGAAGCTTTCTTT. Protein: CASSQLLQGQNTEAFF.

This clonotype was recorded at least ten times. J is TRBJ1-6 and V is TRBV7-9; D is undetermined. The length of the CDR3 is 15 residues. Per germline, CDR1 SEHNR and CDR2 FQNEAQ (reference sequence). V was trimmed by 2 bases and J by 7 bases, leaving 12 bases between them. The CDR3 DNA reads TGTGCCAGCAGCTTATCCGGACTGGAGAATTCACCCCTCCACTTT. Translating it yields CASSLSGLENSPLHF.

In its sample, this clonotype was seen a few times. The chain joins TRBV7-9 to TRBJ2-5, with no clear D. The CDR3 consists of 13 residues. Deletions cut 6 bases from V and 2 bases from J, with 10 bases between. CDR1 SEHNR and CDR2 FQNEAQ come from the germline V gene (reference sequence). CDR3 bases: TGTGCCAGCAGAGACTCTAATCAAGAGACCCAGTACTTC. This sequence encodes CASRDSNQETQYF.

This clonotype showed up many times. The rearrangement links TRBV7-3 to TRBJ1-1; possibly TRBD1 for D (6 bases). CDR3 length: 17 amino acids. Trimming pared 0 bases from V and 4 bases from J, leaving 18 bases between. The germline V gene has CDR1 SGHTA and CDR2 FQGTGA. The CDR3 nucleotides read TGTGCCAGCAGCTTAACGAAAGGGCAGGGGCTCAGCACTGAAGCTTTCTTT. Amino acids: CASSLTKGQGLSTEAFF.

A few counts support this clonotype. The chain is built from TRBV4-3 and TRBJ1-2; maybe TRBD1 (5 bases). Germline lookup yields CDR1 LGHNA and CDR2 YSLEER. The germline V and J ends were trimmed by 0 bases and 0 bases, with 11 bases remaining between them. The CDR3 contains 16 residues. The CDR3 bases are TGCGCCAGCAGCCAAGATCACGCAGGGACTAACTATGGCTACACCTTC. It codes for CASSQDHAGTNYGYTF.

The J gene is TRBJ2-7, the V gene TRBV9; 10 bases match TRBD2. With V trimmed by 0 bases and J by 3 bases, 3 bases remained unmatched. The CDR3 length is 15 residues. Looked up from germline, CDR1 is SGDLS and CDR2 is YYNGEE. The CDR3 sequence is CASSVGRTSGYEQYF. The DNA of the CDR3 is TGTGCCAGCAGCGTAGGTCGGACTAGCGGCTACGAGCAGTACTTC.

This clonotype was observed at least ten times. The chain joins TRBV20-1 to TRBJ1-5; TRBD1 is a possible D gene (5 bases). The CDR3 has 17 amino acids. Between the trimmed V and J ends, which lost 0 bases and 0 bases, there was a span of 15 bases. Germline V gene data show CDR1 as DFQATT and CDR2 as SNEGSKA (reference sequence). The DNA of the CDR3 is TGCAGTGCTAGAGATCGGCGGGGGACTCATAGCAATCAGCCCCAGCATTTT. This translates into CSARDRRGTHSNQPQHF.

Concerning this clonotype: Sequence at one end of the junction differs from germline and may be a read error. The CDR3 DNA sequence: TGCGCCAGCAGCCAAGTCGGGGGAGGGAAGCTGTCTTTT. This sequence encodes CASSQVGGGKLSF. The V and J genes are TRBV4-3 and TRBJ2-2; 7 nucleotides line up with TRBD2. The CDR3 runs 13 residues. Germline loops: CDR1 LGHNA, CDR2 YSLEER.

This clonotype was seen ten or more times. The gene calls are TRBV4-1 and TRBJ2-5, with D tentatively TRBD1 or TRBD2 (6 bases each). Looked up from germline, CDR1 is MGHRA and CDR2 is YSYEKL. The CDR3 spans 13 residues. V lost 6 bases, J lost 5 bases, and 13 bases lay in between. The DNA of the CDR3 is TGCGCCAGCAGAGGAGGGGGTATGGAGACCCAGTACTTC. Protein: CASRGGGMETQYF.

This clonotype was detected only a few times. The chain carries TRBV20-1 and TRBJ1-1, with D possibly being TRBD1 (6 bases). This CDR3 region has 15 residues. Trimming took off 2 bases at V and 3 bases at J, with 16 bases between the two ends. CDR1 is DFQATT, CDR2 SNEGSKA, per germline (reference sequence). The CDR3 protein is CSARRAGERDTEAFF. CDR3 nucleotide sequence: TGCAGTGCTAGACGGGCAGGGGAAAGGGACACTGAAGCTTTCTTT.

The gene calls are TRBV27 and TRBJ2-1; no definite D call. V was cut by 11 bases and J by 10 bases, with 15 bases left in between. Germline V gene lookup returns CDR1 MNHEY and CDR2 SMNVEV (reference sequence). The CDR3 has 11 amino acids. The CDR3 nucleotides read TGTGCCTCCGCGGCGTCGCGGGAGCAGTTCTTC. This encodes CASAASREQFF.

This clonotype was seen a few times. This chain connects TRBV18 to TRBJ1-2; D unresolved. The CDR3 totals 14 residues. Germline V gene sequence: CDR1 KGHSH, CDR2 LQKENI. V lost 5 bases and J 3 bases, leaving 13 bases between the germline ends. CDR3 sequence reads: CASSEVAGDYGYTF. The CDR3 nucleotides are TGTGCCAGCTCAGAGGTGGCCGGCGACTATGGCTACACCTTC.

This clonotype was seen ten or more times. The rearrangement links TRBV12-3 or TRBV12-4 to TRBJ1-1; D perhaps matches TRBD1 (5 bases). Deletions cut 5 bases from V and 0 bases from J, with 13 bases between. CDR3 length: 15 amino acids. The CDR3 nucleotides are TGTGCCAGCAGTATCAGACAGAATCTGAACACTGAAGCTTTCTTT. The encoded protein is CASSIRQNLNTEAFF.

This clonotype was seen more than once but under ten times. V is TRBV20-1 and J is TRBJ2-5, with 9 nucleotides matching TRBD2. The V gene end was trimmed by 0 bases and the J gene end by 2 bases; junction bases not matched to a gene: 13. The CDR3 has 18 residues. Germline V CDR1 and CDR2: DFQATT, SNEGSKA (reference sequence). The CDR3 DNA reads TGCAGTGCTAGAGATGGGAAGGTAGCGGGGGCCCTACAAGAGACCCAGTACTTC. It codes for CSARDGKVAGALQETQYF.